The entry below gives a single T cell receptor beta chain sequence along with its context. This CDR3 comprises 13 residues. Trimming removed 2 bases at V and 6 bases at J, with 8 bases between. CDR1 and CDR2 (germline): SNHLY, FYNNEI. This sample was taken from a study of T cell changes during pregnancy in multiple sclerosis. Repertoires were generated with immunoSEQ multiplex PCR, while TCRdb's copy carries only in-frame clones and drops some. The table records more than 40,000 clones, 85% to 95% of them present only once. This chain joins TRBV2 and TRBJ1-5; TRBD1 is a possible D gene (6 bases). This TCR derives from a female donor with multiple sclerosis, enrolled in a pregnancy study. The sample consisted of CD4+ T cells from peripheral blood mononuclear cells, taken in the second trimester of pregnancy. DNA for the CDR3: TGTGCCAGCAGTGAAACCAGGGGTCAGCCCCAGCATTTT. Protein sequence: CASSETRGQPQHF.